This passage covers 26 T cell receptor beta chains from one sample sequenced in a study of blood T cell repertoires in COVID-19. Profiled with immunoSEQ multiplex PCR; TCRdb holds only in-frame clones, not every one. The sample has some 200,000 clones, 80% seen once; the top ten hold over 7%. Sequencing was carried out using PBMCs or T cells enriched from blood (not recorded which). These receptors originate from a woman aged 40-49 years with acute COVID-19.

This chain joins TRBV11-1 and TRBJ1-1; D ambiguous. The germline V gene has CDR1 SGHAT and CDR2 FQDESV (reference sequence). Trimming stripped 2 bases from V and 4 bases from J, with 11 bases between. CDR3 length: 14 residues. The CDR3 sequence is CASSLQARPTEAFF. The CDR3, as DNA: TGTGCCAGCAGCTTACAGGCGAGACCCACTGAAGCTTTCTTT.

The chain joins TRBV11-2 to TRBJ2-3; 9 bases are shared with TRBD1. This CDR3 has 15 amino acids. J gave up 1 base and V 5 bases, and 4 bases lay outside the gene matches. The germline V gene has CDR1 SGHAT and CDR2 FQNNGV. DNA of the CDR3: TGTGCCAGCAGCCCGTGGACAGGGGGCACAGATACGCAGTATTTT. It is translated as CASSPWTGGTDTQYF.

CDR3: CASSRDRAKNIQYF. CDR3 DNA: TGTGCCAGTAGCCGGGACAGGGCCAAAAACATTCAGTACTTC. This chain joins TRBV19 and TRBJ2-4; 8 bases agree with TRBD1. Germline assignment: CDR1 LNHDA and CDR2 SQIVND (reference sequence). The CDR3 has 14 amino acids. V gave up 6 bases and J gave up 1 base; unmatched junction bases: 2. Based on the CDR3 plus reference TRBV19 and TRBJ2-4, the full variable domain is DGGITQSPKYLFRKEGQNVTLSCEQNLNHDAMYWYRQDPGQGLRLIYYSQIVNDFQKGDIAEGYSVSREKKESFPLTVTSAQKNPTAFYLCASSRDRAKNIQYFGAGTRLSVL.

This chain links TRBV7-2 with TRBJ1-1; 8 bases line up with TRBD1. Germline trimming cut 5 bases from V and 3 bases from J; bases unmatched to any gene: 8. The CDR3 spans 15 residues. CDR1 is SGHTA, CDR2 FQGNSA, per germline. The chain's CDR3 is CASSTRTGRDTEAFF. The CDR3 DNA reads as TGTGCCAGCAGCACCCGGACAGGGAGGGACACTGAAGCTTTCTTT.

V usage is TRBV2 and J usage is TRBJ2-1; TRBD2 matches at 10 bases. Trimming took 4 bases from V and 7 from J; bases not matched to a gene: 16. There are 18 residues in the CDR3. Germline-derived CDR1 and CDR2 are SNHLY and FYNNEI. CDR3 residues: CASSARQALAGVKNEQFF. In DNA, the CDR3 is TGTGCCAGCAGTGCCCGCCAGGCCCTAGCGGGAGTAAAGAATGAGCAGTTCTTC.

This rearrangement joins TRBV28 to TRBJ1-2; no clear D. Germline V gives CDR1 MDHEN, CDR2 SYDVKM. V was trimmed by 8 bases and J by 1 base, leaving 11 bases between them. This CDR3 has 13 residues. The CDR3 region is CASLGPFNYGYTF. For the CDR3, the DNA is TGTGCCAGCCTGGGCCCCTTTAACTATGGCTACACCTTC.

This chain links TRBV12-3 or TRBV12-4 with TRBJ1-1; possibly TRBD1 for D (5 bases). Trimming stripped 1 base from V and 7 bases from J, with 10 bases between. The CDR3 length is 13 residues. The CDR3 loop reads CASSLVGVGEAFF. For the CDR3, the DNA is TGTGCCAGCAGTTTAGTAGGGGTGGGTGAAGCTTTCTTT.

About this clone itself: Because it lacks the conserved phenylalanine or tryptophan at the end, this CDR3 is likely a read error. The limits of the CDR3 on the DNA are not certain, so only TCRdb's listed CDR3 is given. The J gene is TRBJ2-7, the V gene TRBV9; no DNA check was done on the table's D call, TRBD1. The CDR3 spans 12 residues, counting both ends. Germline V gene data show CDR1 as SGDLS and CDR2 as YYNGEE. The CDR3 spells CASSTEDSPLPY.

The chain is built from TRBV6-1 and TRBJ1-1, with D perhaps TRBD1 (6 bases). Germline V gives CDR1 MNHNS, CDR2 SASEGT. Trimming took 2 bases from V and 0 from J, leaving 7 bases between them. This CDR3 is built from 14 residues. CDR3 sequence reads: CASSERDMNTEAFF. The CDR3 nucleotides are TGTGCCAGCAGTGAAAGGGACATGAACACTGAAGCTTTCTTT.

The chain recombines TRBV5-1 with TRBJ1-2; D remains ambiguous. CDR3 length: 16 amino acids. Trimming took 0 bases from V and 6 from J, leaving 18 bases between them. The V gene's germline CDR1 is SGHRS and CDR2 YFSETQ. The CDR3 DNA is TGCGCCAGCAGCTTGGCCCTAGCAGCTGACGGCCATGGCTACACCTTC. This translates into CASSLALAADGHGYTF. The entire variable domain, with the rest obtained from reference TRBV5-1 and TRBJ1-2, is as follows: KAGVTQTPRYLIKTRGQQVTLSCSPISGHRSVSWYQQTPGQGLQFLFEYFSETQRNKGNFPGRFSGRQFSNSRSEMNVSTLELGDSALYLCASSLALAADGHGYTFGSGTRLTVV.

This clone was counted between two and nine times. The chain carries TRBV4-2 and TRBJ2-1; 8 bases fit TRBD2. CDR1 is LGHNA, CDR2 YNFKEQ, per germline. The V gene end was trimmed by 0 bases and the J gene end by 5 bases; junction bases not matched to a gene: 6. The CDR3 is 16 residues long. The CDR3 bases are TGTGCCAGCAGCCAAGAAAGGACTAGCTTCAACAATGAGCAGTTCTTC. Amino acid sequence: CASSQERTSFNNEQFF.

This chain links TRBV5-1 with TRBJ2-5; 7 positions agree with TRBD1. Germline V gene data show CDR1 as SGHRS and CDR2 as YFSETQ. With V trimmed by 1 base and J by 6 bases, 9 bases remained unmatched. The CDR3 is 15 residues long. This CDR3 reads CASSLTLETGKTQYF. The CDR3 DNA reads TGCGCCAGCAGCTTGACGCTTGAGACAGGGAAGACCCAGTACTTC.

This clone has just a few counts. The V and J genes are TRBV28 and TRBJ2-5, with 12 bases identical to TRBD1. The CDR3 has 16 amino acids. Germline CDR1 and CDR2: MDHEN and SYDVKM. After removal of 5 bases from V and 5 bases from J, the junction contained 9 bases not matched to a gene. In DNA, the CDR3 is TGTGCCAGCAGTGTGGAGGGACAGGGGGCCCGGGAGACCCAGTACTTC. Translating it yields CASSVEGQGARETQYF. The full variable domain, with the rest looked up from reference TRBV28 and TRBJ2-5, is DVKVTQSSRYLVKRTGEKVFLECVQDMDHENMFWYRQDPGLGLRLIYFSYDVKMKEKGDIPEGYSVSREKKERFSLILESASTNQTSMYLCASSVEGQGARETQYFGPGTRLLVL.

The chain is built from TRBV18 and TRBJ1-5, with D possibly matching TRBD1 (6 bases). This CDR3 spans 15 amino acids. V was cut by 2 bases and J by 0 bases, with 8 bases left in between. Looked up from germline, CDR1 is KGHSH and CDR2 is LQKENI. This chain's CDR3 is CASSPETGSNQPQHF. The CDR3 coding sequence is TGTGCCAGCTCACCAGAGACAGGTAGCAATCAGCCCCAGCATTTT.

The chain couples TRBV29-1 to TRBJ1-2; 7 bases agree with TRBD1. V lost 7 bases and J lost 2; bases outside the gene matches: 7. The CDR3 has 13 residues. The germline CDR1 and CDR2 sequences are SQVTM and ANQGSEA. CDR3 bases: TGCAGCGCCTTGACAGGGCAAAACTATGGCTACACCTTC. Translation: CSALTGQNYGYTF. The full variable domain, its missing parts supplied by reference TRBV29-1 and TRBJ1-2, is SAVISQKPSRDICQRGTSLTIQCQVDSQVTMMFWYRQQPGQSLTLIATANQGSEATYESGFVIDKFPISRPNLTFSTLTVSNMSPEDSSIYLCSALTGQNYGYTFGSGTRLTVV.

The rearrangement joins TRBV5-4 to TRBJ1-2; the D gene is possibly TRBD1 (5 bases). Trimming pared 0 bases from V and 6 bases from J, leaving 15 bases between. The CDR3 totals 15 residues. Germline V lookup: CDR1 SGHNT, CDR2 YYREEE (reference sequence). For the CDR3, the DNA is TGTGCCAGCAGCTTGGAAACAGGAGGGTGGGATGGCTACACCTTC. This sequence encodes CASSLETGGWDGYTF.

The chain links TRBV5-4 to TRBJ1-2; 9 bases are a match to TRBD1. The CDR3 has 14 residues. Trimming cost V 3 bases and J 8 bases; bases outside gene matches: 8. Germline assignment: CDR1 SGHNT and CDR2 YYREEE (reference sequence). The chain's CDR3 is CASSYRGRGLGYTF. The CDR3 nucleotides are TGTGCCAGCAGCTACAGGGGGCGCGGATTGGGCTACACCTTC.

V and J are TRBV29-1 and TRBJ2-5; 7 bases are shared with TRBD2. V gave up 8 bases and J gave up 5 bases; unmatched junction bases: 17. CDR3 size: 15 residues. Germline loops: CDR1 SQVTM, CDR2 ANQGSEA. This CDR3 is CSLTELAAPGETQYF. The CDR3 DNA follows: TGCAGCCTTACTGAGCTAGCGGCCCCTGGGGAGACCCAGTACTTC. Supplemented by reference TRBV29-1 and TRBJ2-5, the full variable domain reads SAVISQKPSRDICQRGTSLTIQCQVDSQVTMMFWYRQQPGQSLTLIATANQGSEATYESGFVIDKFPISRPNLTFSTLTVSNMSPEDSSIYLCSLTELAAPGETQYFGPGTRLLVL.

The CDR3: CASSLPSGKVGGLYGYTF. For the CDR3, the DNA is TGTGCCAGCAGCTTACCGTCGGGGAAAGTGGGGGGACTATATGGCTACACCTTC. The gene calls are TRBV7-2 and TRBJ1-2, with a tentative D call TRBD1 (5 bases). This CDR3 has 18 residues. Germline loops: CDR1 SGHTA, CDR2 FQGNSA. Deletions cut 2 bases from V and 5 bases from J, with 24 bases between.

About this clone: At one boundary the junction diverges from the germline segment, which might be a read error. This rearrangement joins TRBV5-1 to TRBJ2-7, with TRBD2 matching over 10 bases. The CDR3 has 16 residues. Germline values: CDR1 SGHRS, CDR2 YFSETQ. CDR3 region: CASSLEGSGGPYGQYF. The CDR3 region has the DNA TGCGCCAGCAGCTTGGAGGGTAGCGGGGGGCCGTACGGGCAGTACTTC.

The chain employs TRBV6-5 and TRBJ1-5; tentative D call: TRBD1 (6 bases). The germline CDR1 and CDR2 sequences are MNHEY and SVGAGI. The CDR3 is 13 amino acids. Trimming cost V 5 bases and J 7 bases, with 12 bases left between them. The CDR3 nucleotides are TGTGCCAGCAGTCACAGGGTGGACCAGCCCCAGCATTTT. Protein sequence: CASSHRVDQPQHF.

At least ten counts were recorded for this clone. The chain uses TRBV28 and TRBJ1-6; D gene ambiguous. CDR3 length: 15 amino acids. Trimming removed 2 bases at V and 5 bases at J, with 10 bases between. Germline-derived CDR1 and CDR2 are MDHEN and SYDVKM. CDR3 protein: CASSLERRHNSPLHF. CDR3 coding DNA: TGTGCCAGCAGTTTAGAGCGCCGGCATAATTCACCCCTCCACTTT.

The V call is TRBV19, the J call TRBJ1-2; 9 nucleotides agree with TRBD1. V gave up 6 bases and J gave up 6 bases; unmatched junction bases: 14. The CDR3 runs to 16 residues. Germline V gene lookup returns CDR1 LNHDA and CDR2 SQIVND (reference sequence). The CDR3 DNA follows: TGTGCCAGTAGCCTGATCCCGGGACAGGGTCAGGATGGCTACACCTTC. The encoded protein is CASSLIPGQGQDGYTF.

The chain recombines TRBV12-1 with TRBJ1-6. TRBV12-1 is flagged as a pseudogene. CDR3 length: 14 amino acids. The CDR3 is CASSFSRKNSPLHF. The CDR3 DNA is TGTGCCAGCAGCTTTTCGAGGAAAAATTCACCCCTCCACTTT.

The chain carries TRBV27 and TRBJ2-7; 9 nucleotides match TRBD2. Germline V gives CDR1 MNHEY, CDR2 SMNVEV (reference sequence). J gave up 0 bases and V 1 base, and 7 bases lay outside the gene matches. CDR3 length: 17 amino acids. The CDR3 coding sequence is TGTGCCAGCAGTTTATTGGGTAGCGGGGGCCTCTCCTACGAGCAGTACTTC. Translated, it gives CASSLLGSGGLSYEQYF.

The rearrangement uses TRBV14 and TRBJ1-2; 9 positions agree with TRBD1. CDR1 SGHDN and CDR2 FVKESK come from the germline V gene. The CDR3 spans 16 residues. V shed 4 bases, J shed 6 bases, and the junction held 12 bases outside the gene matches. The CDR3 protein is CASSLTGTGGVDGYTF. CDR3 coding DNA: TGTGCCAGCAGCCTAACCGGCACAGGGGGCGTCGATGGCTACACCTTC.